Below, 21 T cell receptor beta chains from the same sample are listed, as sequenced in a study of lymphopenia after photon versus proton radiotherapy. The repertoire was sequenced with immunoSEQ multiplex PCR; TCRdb's copy has only in-frame clones and lacks some. The sample yields fewer than 40,000 clones, roughly 94% seen once. The sample consisted of peripheral blood, taken from a patient treated with photon-based radiotherapy. These receptors all come from a woman between 50 and 59 years old with cholangiocarcinoma.

This chain uses TRBV10-2 with TRBJ1-1; D unresolved. Germline loops: CDR1 WSHSY, CDR2 SAAADI. This CDR3 spans 15 amino acids. Trimming took off 3 bases at V and 4 bases at J, with 15 bases between the two ends. CDR3 coding DNA: TGCGCCAGCAGTGATGGGGTAGTTCCAAGCACTGAAGCTTTCTTT. It yields the protein CASSDGVVPSTEAFF.

The chain carries TRBV18 and TRBJ1-1; D not certain. There are 13 residues in the CDR3. The germline V gene encodes CDR1 KGHSH and CDR2 LQKENI. V was clipped by 2 bases and J by 3 bases, with 7 bases between them. This CDR3 is CASSPGQDTEAFF. CDR3 sequence (DNA): TGTGCCAGCTCACCAGGCCAAGACACTGAAGCTTTCTTT.

The genes are TRBV30 and TRBJ1-4; 8 bases line up with TRBD1. Germline V gene lookup returns CDR1 GTSNPN and CDR2 SVGIG (reference sequence). Trimming cost V 0 bases and J 10 bases; bases outside gene matches: 7. The CDR3 loop spans 14 amino acids. The CDR3 is CAWSVTGGMRKLFF. CDR3 nucleotides: TGTGCCTGGAGTGTTACAGGGGGGATGCGAAAACTGTTTTTT.

J is TRBJ1-3 and V is TRBV7-9; weak D call: TRBD1 (5 bases). This CDR3 spans 17 amino acids. Germline V lookup: CDR1 SEHNR, CDR2 FQNEAQ (reference sequence). The V end lost 6 bases, the J end lost 1 base, and 19 bases lay between the germline ends. The CDR3 bases are TGTGCCAGCAGTTTATATTCCCTGGCAGGGTCTGGAAACACCATATATTTT. Translating it yields CASSLYSLAGSGNTIYF.

This rearrangement joins TRBV6-6 to TRBJ2-7; 11 positions agree with TRBD2. The CDR3 is made up of 14 amino acids. Per germline, CDR1 MNHNY and CDR2 SVGAGI (reference sequence). V was pared by 6 bases and J by 0 bases, with 1 base of the junction left unmatched. The CDR3 reads CASRTSGGSYEQYF. In DNA form, the CDR3 reads TGTGCCAGCAGAACTAGCGGGGGCTCCTACGAGCAGTACTTC.

The chain joins TRBV7-2 to TRBJ2-1; the match to TRBD1 covers 8 bases. Germline CDR1 reads SGHTA; CDR2 reads FQGNSA. There are 12 residues in the CDR3. V gave up 4 bases and J gave up 12 bases; unmatched junction bases: 5. The CDR3 sequence is CASSSRQGLQFF. CDR3 nucleotides: TGTGCCAGCAGCTCCCGACAGGGGCTGCAGTTCTTC.

The V gene is TRBV2, the J gene TRBJ1-1; D not certain. In germline, CDR1 is SNHLY, CDR2 FYNNEI. The CDR3 extends over 14 amino acids. Between the trimmed V and J ends, which lost 5 bases and 10 bases, there was a span of 20 bases. The CDR3 sequence is CASSLSPSSRGAFF. CDR3 nucleotides: TGTGCCAGCAGTTTGAGCCCCTCGAGTCGAGGAGCTTTCTTT.

In this sample, this clone turned up a few times. The chain carries TRBV7-9 and TRBJ1-4; TRBD1 is a possible D gene (5 bases). Trimming shortened V by 4 bases and J by 5 bases, and 14 bases separated the two germline ends. This CDR3 spans 15 amino acids. Germline CDR1 SEHNR, CDR2 FQNEAQ (reference sequence). CDR3 in DNA: TGTGCCAGCAGCTCACCGGGACGGCAAAATGAAAAACTGTTTTTT. It translates to CASSSPGRQNEKLFF. The entire variable domain, with the rest obtained from reference TRBV7-9 and TRBJ1-4, is as follows: DTGVSQNPRHKITKRGQNVTFRCDPISEHNRLYWYRQTLGQGPEFLTYFQNEAQLEKSRLLSDRFSAERPKGSFSTLEIQRTEQGDSAMYLCASSSPGRQNEKLFFGSGTQLSVL.

This rearrangement joins TRBV11-2 to TRBJ1-2; 9 bases are shared with TRBD1. Germline CDR1 reads SGHAT; CDR2 reads FQNNGV. V lost 6 bases to trimming and J lost 1 base; unmatched junction nucleotides: 0. There are 13 residues in the CDR3. CDR3 sequence: CASRGQGNYGYTF. CDR3 in DNA: TGTGCCAGCAGGGGACAGGGTAACTATGGCTACACCTTC.

The chain links TRBV7-2 to TRBJ1-1; D is perhaps TRBD1 (5 bases). V lost 5 bases and J 6 bases, leaving 13 bases between the germline ends. Germline-derived CDR1 and CDR2 are SGHTA and FQGNSA. The CDR3 loop spans 13 amino acids. The CDR3 DNA follows: TGTGCCAGCAGCCAACCGGGGGTGCCTGAAGCTTTCTTT. It specifies CASSQPGVPEAFF.

The chain is built from TRBV29-1 and TRBJ2-5, with 8 positions matching TRBD2. CDR1 is SQVTM and CDR2 is ANQGSEA in the germline V gene. The J segment lost 0 bases and the V segment lost 2 bases, leaving 5 bases of the junction unmatched. The CDR3 contains 15 residues. For the CDR3, the DNA is TGCAGCGTTGAACGCAGCGGGAGCTACCAAGAGACCCAGTACTTC. Residues: CSVERSGSYQETQYF.

The chain employs TRBV7-2 and TRBJ1-5; D gene unclear. This CDR3 has 15 residues. Germline V gene sequence: CDR1 SGHTA, CDR2 FQGNSA. The V end was cut by 1 base, the J end by 4 bases, with 11 bases between. This CDR3 is CASSLGFYSNQPQHF. The CDR3 nucleotides are TGTGCCAGCAGCTTAGGCTTTTACTCGAATCAGCCCCAGCATTTT.

The V call is TRBV14, the J call TRBJ1-5, with D possibly TRBD1 on 5 matching bases. The CDR3 totals 17 residues. The V end was cut by 3 bases, the J end by 3 bases, with 18 bases between. Germline V gene data show CDR1 as SGHDN and CDR2 as FVKESK. The CDR3 DNA reads as TGTGCCAGCAGCCACGCTAGCGGGACGCTTAACAATCAGCCCCAGCATTTT. Its protein is CASSHASGTLNNQPQHF.

The chain's CDR3 is CASRQQGSDGYTF. The CDR3 DNA follows: TGCGCCAGCAGGCAACAGGGGAGCGACGGCTACACCTTC. The rearrangement links TRBV5-1 to TRBJ1-2; 7 nucleotides match TRBD1. The CDR3 loop spans 13 amino acids. Germline CDR1 SGHRS, CDR2 YFSETQ. V shed 5 bases, J shed 8 bases, and the junction held 9 bases outside the gene matches.

The gene calls are TRBV19 and TRBJ1-1; 7 positions agree with TRBD1. The CDR3 runs 15 residues. Germline CDR1 and CDR2: LNHDA and SQIVND (reference sequence). V was clipped by 3 bases and J by 1 base; unmatched bases: 5. In nucleotides, the CDR3 is TGTGCCAGTAGTATTAGGGGGCGGTCGAACACTGAAGCTTTCTTT. It translates to CASSIRGRSNTEAFF.

The CDR3 loop reads CASSQVSARRNSPLHF. The CDR3 nucleotides are TGCGCCAGCAGCCAAGTGTCAGCTCGTCGTAATTCACCCCTCCACTTT. V is TRBV4-1 and J is TRBJ1-6; D is unresolved. Deletions cut 1 base from V and 6 bases from J, with 13 bases between. From germline, CDR1 is MGHRA and CDR2 YSYEKL. The CDR3 has 16 residues.

The chain links TRBV19 to TRBJ1-2, with D unresolved. The V end lost 5 bases, the J end lost 5 bases, and 9 bases lay between the germline ends. CDR1 is LNHDA, CDR2 SQIVND, per germline (reference sequence). The CDR3 runs to 12 residues. The CDR3 here is CASSYSGYGYTF. CDR3 bases: TGTGCCAGTAGTTACTCGGGTTATGGCTACACCTTC.

The V and J genes are TRBV29-1 and TRBJ1-1, with D possibly matching TRBD1 (5 bases). V dropped 3 bases and J dropped 0 bases, with 20 bases sitting between them. Looked up from germline, CDR1 is SQVTM and CDR2 is ANQGSEA. There are 17 residues in the CDR3. CDR3 nucleotide sequence: TGCAGCGTTGATCTCGTTTGGGGGAGACAAATGAACACTGAAGCTTTCTTT. Translating gives CSVDLVWGRQMNTEAFF.

In its sample, this clone was seen once. V gene TRBV5-8 combines with J gene TRBJ1-5, with D maybe TRBD1 (5 bases). The length of the CDR3 is 16 residues. The V end lost 1 base, the J end lost 1 base, and 12 bases lay between the germline ends. In germline, CDR1 is SGHTS, CDR2 YDEGEE. The CDR3 loop reads CASSLRGARSNQPQHF. The CDR3 DNA reads TGTGCCAGCAGCTTGCGTGGGGCGCGGAGCAATCAGCCCCAGCATTTT.

V usage is TRBV7-9 and J usage is TRBJ1-2; D not resolved. The CDR3 spans 11 residues. The germline V gene encodes CDR1 SEHNR and CDR2 FQNEAQ (reference sequence). V was cut by 8 bases and J by 8 bases, with 12 bases left in between. CDR3 nucleotide sequence: TGTGCCAGCTCCAACGGGTTGGGCTACACCTTC. This translates into CASSNGLGYTF.

The gene calls are TRBV2 and TRBJ1-2, with 7 bases matching TRBD1. CDR3 length: 13 amino acids. From germline, CDR1 is SNHLY and CDR2 FYNNEI. J was trimmed by 8 bases and V by 4 bases; bases with no gene match: 7. CDR3 region: CASSVAQGFGYTF. Written as DNA, the CDR3 is TGTGCCAGCAGTGTCGCACAGGGGTTCGGCTACACCTTC.